The 20 T cell receptor beta chains given below trace back to one sample, sequenced in a study of CD8 T cells in Susac syndrome. After extraction with the RNeasy kit, about 0.45 to 1 ug of the RNA was reverse transcribed using random hexamers. TCRdb itself ran the immunoSEQ multiplex PCR reads through MiXCR, one entry per CDR3 protein. The sample lists just over 150,000 distinct CDR3 sequences, roughly 95% occurring once. Sequenced input: CD8+ T cells from PBMCs. All receptors come from a human donor with multiple sclerosis.

The chain has TRBV29-1 and TRBJ2-7, with unresolved D. The V end was cut by 3 bases, the J end by 2 bases, with 8 bases between. The V gene's germline CDR1 is SQVTM and CDR2 ANQGSEA. This CDR3 has 12 amino acids. Written as DNA, the CDR3 is TGCAGCGTTGAGGACCGAGCCTACGAGCAGTACTTC. Translated: CSVEDRAYEQYF.

The V call is TRBV30, the J call TRBJ2-6; TRBD1 is a possible D gene (6 bases). The germline V gene has CDR1 GTSNPN and CDR2 SVGIG (reference sequence). This CDR3 is built from 14 residues. Trimming cost V 3 bases and J 2 bases, with 8 bases left between them. The chain's CDR3 is CAWSEGAGANVLTF. The CDR3 bases are TGTGCCTGGAGCGAGGGGGCTGGGGCCAACGTCCTGACTTTC. The full variable domain, completed using reference TRBV30 and TRBJ2-6, is SQTIHQWPATLVQPVGSPLSLECTVEGTSNPNLYWYRQAAGRGLQLLFYSVGIGQISSEVPQNLSASRPQDRQFILSSKKLLLSDSGFYLCAWSEGAGANVLTFGAGSRLTVL.

V is TRBV27 and J is TRBJ1-1; D uncertain. This CDR3 is 13 amino acids long. The V gene's germline CDR1 is MNHEY and CDR2 SMNVEV (reference sequence). Deletions cut 3 bases from V and 6 bases from J, with 11 bases between. Here the CDR3 reads CASSLGLSAEAFF. The CDR3 DNA follows: TGTGCCAGCAGTTTGGGCCTTTCAGCTGAAGCTTTCTTT.

This chain connects TRBV20-1 to TRBJ2-3, with D perhaps given as TRBD1 or TRBD2 (5 bases each). Germline V lookup: CDR1 DFQATT, CDR2 SNEGSKA (reference sequence). Trimming left V 3 bases short and J 0 bases short, with 16 bases between. The CDR3 runs to 16 residues. The CDR3, as DNA: TGCAGTGCTAGGGGGACCCCACCCTATAGCACAGATACGCAGTATTTT. Translating gives CSARGTPPYSTDTQYF.

This sequence joins TRBV6-1 and TRBJ2-5; weak D call: TRBD2 (7 bases). This CDR3 contains 17 residues. In germline, CDR1 is MNHNS, CDR2 SASEGT. The V and J ends lost 7 bases and 9 bases respectively, with 30 bases between them. The CDR3 protein is CASILKGLAGAPMAQYF. The DNA for the CDR3 is TGTGCCAGCATCCTCAAGGGTCTGGCGGGGGCTCCAATGGCCCAGTACTTC.

The chain is built from TRBV29-1 and TRBJ1-4, with D maybe TRBD1 (5 bases). Trimming shortened V by 7 bases and J by 2 bases, and 14 bases separated the two germline ends. Germline values: CDR1 SQVTM, CDR2 ANQGSEA. This CDR3 region has 14 residues. In DNA, the CDR3 is TGCAGCGCCGGGGGTGGGAGTACTAATGAAAAACTGTTTTTT. The encoded protein is CSAGGGSTNEKLFF.

This sequence joins TRBV4-1 and TRBJ2-1; unclear D gene. The ends were cut back, 6 bases at V and 2 bases at J, with 11 bases in the middle. The CDR3 sequence is 14 residues long. Germline loops: CDR1 MGHRA, CDR2 YSYEKL. CDR3 sequence: CASSHEPTYNEQFF. The CDR3 nucleotides read TGCGCCAGCAGTCACGAACCCACCTACAATGAGCAGTTCTTC.

The chain recombines TRBV20-1 with TRBJ1-2; D call uncertain. V lost 0 bases and J lost 4, with 15 bases in between. This CDR3 is 15 amino acids long. Germline V gene sequence: CDR1 DFQATT, CDR2 SNEGSKA (reference sequence). This CDR3 reads CSARDKLTSGYGYTF. The CDR3 bases are TGCAGTGCTAGAGATAAGCTTACATCAGGCTATGGCTACACCTTC.

The chain joins TRBV7-2 to TRBJ1-2; D gene uncertain. Germline V gene sequence: CDR1 SGHTA, CDR2 FQGNSA. The CDR3 is 14 amino acids. Deletions cut 8 bases from V and 4 bases from J, with 17 bases between. The CDR3 sequence is CASGWSGLGYGYTF. For the CDR3, the DNA is TGTGCCAGCGGCTGGTCAGGATTGGGCTATGGCTACACCTTC.

The chain is built from TRBV4-1 and TRBJ2-3; D not certain. The CDR3 contains 11 residues. Germline V CDR1 and CDR2: MGHRA, YSYEKL. With 1 base removed from V and 7 bases from J, the gap between germline ends came to 3 bases. CDR3 sequence (DNA): TGCGCCAGCAGCCAAGGGAATACGCAGTATTTT. Translated, it gives CASSQGNTQYF.

This chain connects TRBV5-1 to TRBJ2-1, with a weak D call TRBD2 (6 bases). Germline V lookup: CDR1 SGHRS, CDR2 YFSETQ. The CDR3 loop spans 15 amino acids. V lost 4 bases, J lost 5 bases, and 16 bases lay in between. For the CDR3, the DNA is TGCGCCAGCAGCCCCGGGGGTGCCCGGGACAATGAGCAGTTCTTC. Amino acids: CASSPGGARDNEQFF.

The chain is built from TRBV30 and TRBJ1-5; 7 bases match TRBD1. The CDR3 has 14 amino acids. Per the germline V gene, CDR1 is GTSNPN and CDR2 is SVGIG (reference sequence). Losses at the gene ends were 3 bases for V and 3 bases for J; bases not matched to a gene: 5. In nucleotides, the CDR3 is TGTGCCTGGAGCGCGGGACAGCCCAATCAGCCCCAGCATTTT. The encoded protein is CAWSAGQPNQPQHF.

The rearrangement uses TRBV2 and TRBJ1-6; the D is unclear. CDR3 size: 17 residues. Trimming stripped 0 bases from V and 1 base from J, with 10 bases between. CDR1 is SNHLY, CDR2 FYNNEI, per germline. CDR3 DNA sequence: TGTGCCAGCAGTGAAGCCCGCTTGGAATCCTATAATTCACCCCTCCACTTT. Its protein product is CASSEARLESYNSPLHF.

The chain recombines TRBV5-1 with TRBJ2-1, with D perhaps matching TRBD2 (5 bases). The CDR3 spans 15 residues. CDR1 SGHRS and CDR2 YFSETQ come from the germline V gene. V was trimmed by 2 bases and J by 0 bases, leaving 9 bases between them. The CDR3 DNA sequence: TGCGCCAGCAGCTTTGAGGGCCTCTCCTACAATGAGCAGTTCTTC. Translated, it gives CASSFEGLSYNEQFF.

V and J are TRBV3-1 and TRBJ2-7; 10 nucleotides agree with TRBD1. Trimming took 4 bases from V and 0 from J; bases not matched to a gene: 6. The CDR3 runs 16 residues. In germline, CDR1 is LGHDT, CDR2 YNNKEL (reference sequence). CDR3 nucleotides: TGTGCCAGCAGCCTTGGGACAGGGGCGAGCTCCTACGAGCAGTACTTC. Protein: CASSLGTGASSYEQYF.

The chain has TRBV20-1 and TRBJ2-7, with a weak D call TRBD1 (6 bases). There are 12 residues in the CDR3. Germline assignment: CDR1 DFQATT and CDR2 SNEGSKA (reference sequence). Trimming stripped 6 bases from V and 7 bases from J, with 16 bases between. CDR3 loop: CSARNLGTEQYV. The CDR3 DNA sequence: TGCAGTGCCAGAAACCTCGGGACAGAGCAGTACGTC.

This chain connects TRBV20-1 to TRBJ1-2; D might be TRBD1 (6 bases). This CDR3 spans 14 amino acids. CDR1 is DFQATT and CDR2 is SNEGSKA in the germline V gene (reference sequence). Trimming cost V 0 bases and J 5 bases, with 13 bases left between them. This CDR3 reads CSARESGTPYGYTF. The CDR3 nucleotides read TGCAGTGCTAGAGAATCCGGGACACCTTATGGCTACACCTTC.

This clonotype was seen a single time. The CDR3 coding sequence is TGCGCCAGCAGCTTGGAGTCCTTCTACGAGCAGTACTTC. Translating gives CASSLESFYEQYF. This chain links TRBV5-1 with TRBJ2-7, with no clear D. The V end was cut by 0 bases, the J end by 3 bases, with 7 bases between. Germline loops: CDR1 SGHRS, CDR2 YFSETQ. The CDR3 has 13 residues. Full variable domain (rest looked up from reference TRBV5-1 and TRBJ2-7): KAGVTQTPRYLIKTRGQQVTLSCSPISGHRSVSWYQQTPGQGLQFLFEYFSETQRNKGNFPGRFSGRQFSNSRSEMNVSTLELGDSALYLCASSLESFYEQYFGPGTRLTVT.

The chain carries TRBV4-1 and TRBJ1-2, with D perhaps matching TRBD1 (6 bases). V lost 4 bases and J 5 bases, leaving 11 bases between the germline ends. From germline, CDR1 is MGHRA and CDR2 YSYEKL. This CDR3 comprises 13 residues. The CDR3 is CASSPTGFYGYTF. CDR3 DNA sequence: TGCGCCAGCAGCCCTACAGGGTTTTATGGCTACACCTTC.

The sample holds one count of this clonotype. The V gene is TRBV19, the J gene TRBJ1-1; perhaps TRBD1 as D (6 bases). Trimming pared 4 bases from V and 7 bases from J, leaving 22 bases between. Germline V gene lookup returns CDR1 LNHDA and CDR2 SQIVND (reference sequence). This CDR3 is built from 16 residues. Written as DNA, the CDR3 is TGTGCCAGTAGTAACCAAATGGAATCACAGGGTGGTGAAGCTTTCTTT. As protein: CASSNQMESQGGEAFF.